These 21 T cell receptor beta chains were all obtained from the same sample, sequenced in a study of shared clonotypes between healthy human individuals. Method: immunoSEQ multiplex PCR; TCRdb's copy keeps in-frame clones and lacks some. The sample has 2 million to 2.5 million clones; about 94% are singletons. Sequencing was done on a sample of naive CD4+ T cells sorted from blood. As for subset: CD45RA+ positively selected. The source is a man between 18 and 29 years old in good health.

The chain combines TRBV6-5 with TRBJ1-3; D unresolved. With 10 bases removed from V and 4 bases from J, the gap between germline ends came to 11 bases. This CDR3 spans 12 amino acids. Germline V lookup: CDR1 MNHEY, CDR2 SVGAGI. The CDR3 DNA is TGTGCCACCTCCCCGGGGGGAAACACCATATATTTT. Its protein product is CATSPGGNTIYF.

As to this clone: Other DNA sequences in this sample translate to the same CDR3. The rearrangement joins TRBV30 to TRBJ1-2, with a possible D match to TRBD1 (5 bases). Trimming pared 5 bases from V and 8 bases from J, leaving 12 bases between. The CDR3 extends over 11 amino acids. Germline CDR1 GTSNPN, CDR2 SVGIG (reference sequence). The CDR3 sequence: CAWSQGGGYTF. In DNA form, the CDR3 reads TGTGCCTGGTCCCAGGGAGGCGGCTACACCTTC.

This chain connects TRBV11-3 to TRBJ2-1, with TRBD2 matching over 9 bases. Germline CDR1 SGHNT, CDR2 YENEEA. After removal of 1 base from V and 5 bases from J, the junction contained 6 bases not matched to a gene. CDR3 length: 16 amino acids. CDR3: CASSLGSGGNHNEQFF. The CDR3 bases are TGTGCCAGCAGCTTAGGGAGCGGGGGGAATCACAATGAGCAGTTCTTC.

The genes are TRBV7-9 and TRBJ1-5, with 11 positions matching TRBD1. This CDR3 contains 19 residues. J was trimmed by 1 base and V by 1 base; bases with no gene match: 9. The germline CDR1 and CDR2 sequences are SEHNR and FQNEAQ (reference sequence). For the CDR3, the DNA is TGTGCCAGCAGCTTAGGTCGGACAGGGGGCGCGGAAAGCAATCAGCCCCAGCATTTT. It yields the protein CASSLGRTGGAESNQPQHF.

V is TRBV7-9 and J is TRBJ2-7; a weak D match, TRBD2 (6 bases). The CDR3 has 14 amino acids. V gave up 4 bases and J gave up 2 bases, with 12 bases separating them. CDR1 SEHNR and CDR2 FQNEAQ come from the germline V gene (reference sequence). The CDR3 protein is CASSSWGETYEQYF. CDR3 bases: TGTGCCAGCAGCTCGTGGGGGGAGACCTACGAGCAGTACTTC.

V is TRBV5-1 and J is TRBJ1-1, with 7 bases fitting TRBD1. The junction had 7 bases not matched to a gene; V was cut back by 3 bases and J by 5 bases. Germline V gene sequence: CDR1 SGHRS, CDR2 YFSETQ. There are 14 residues in the CDR3. This chain's CDR3 is CASSSGTAGTEAFF. The CDR3 nucleotides read TGCGCCAGCAGCTCAGGGACAGCTGGAACTGAAGCTTTCTTT. Full variable domain (outside the CDR3, taken from reference TRBV5-1 and TRBJ1-1): KAGVTQTPRYLIKTRGQQVTLSCSPISGHRSVSWYQQTPGQGLQFLFEYFSETQRNKGNFPGRFSGRQFSNSRSEMNVSTLELGDSALYLCASSSGTAGTEAFFGQGTRLTVV.

This clone was observed a few times. CDR3 in DNA: TGTGCCAGCAGTTTACGGGATTTGAACACTGAAGCTTTCTTT. This sequence encodes CASSLRDLNTEAFF. The V call is TRBV27, the J call TRBJ1-1; D not resolved. The CDR3 spans 14 residues. Trimming removed 2 bases at V and 0 bases at J, with 7 bases between. The V gene's germline CDR1 is MNHEY and CDR2 SMNVEV (reference sequence).

The rearrangement uses TRBV7-2 and TRBJ1-1, with unresolved D. Germline V gives CDR1 SGHTA, CDR2 FQGNSA. Trimming stripped 1 base from V and 5 bases from J, with 11 bases between. The CDR3 has 14 residues. The CDR3 nucleotides are TGTGCCAGCAGCTTAGGCGGAGCCGGTACTGAAGCTTTCTTT. Its translation: CASSLGGAGTEAFF.

The chain links TRBV30 to TRBJ1-1; D not resolved. CDR1 is GTSNPN, CDR2 SVGIG, per germline (reference sequence). There are 13 residues in the CDR3. V lost 5 bases and J 3 bases, leaving 13 bases between the germline ends. CDR3 residues: CAWSVESDTEAFF. The CDR3 nucleotides are TGTGCCTGGTCCGTGGAGTCCGACACTGAAGCTTTCTTT. The complete variable domain, with remaining parts taken from reference TRBV30 and TRBJ1-1, reads SQTIHQWPATLVQPVGSPLSLECTVEGTSNPNLYWYRQAAGRGLQLLFYSVGIGQISSEVPQNLSASRPQDRQFILSSKKLLLSDSGFYLCAWSVESDTEAFFGQGTRLTVV.

A few counts support this clone. The chain employs TRBV28 and TRBJ1-6; D unclear. The CDR3 runs to 16 residues. V was clipped by 6 bases and J by 9 bases, with 21 bases between them. In germline, CDR1 is MDHEN, CDR2 SYDVKM. Here the CDR3 DNA reads TGTGCCAGCAGCCCGCTCGGCGACGGGGTCGGTTCACCCCTCCACTTT. Residues: CASSPLGDGVGSPLHF.

The chain is built from TRBV18 and TRBJ1-1, with 9 bases matching TRBD1. V trimming: 5 bases; J trimming: 2 bases; junction bases outside the gene matches: 3. The CDR3 spans 14 residues. Germline V lookup: CDR1 KGHSH, CDR2 LQKENI. The CDR3 DNA reads as TGTGCCAGCTCAACACAGGGGGCCAACACTGAAGCTTTCTTT. Its translation: CASSTQGANTEAFF.

About this clone itself: The same CDR3 arises from other DNA sequences in this sample as well. The chain uses TRBV6-5 and TRBJ1-2; D possibly corresponds to TRBD1 (5 bases). The V end lost 0 bases, the J end lost 2 bases, and 7 bases lay between the germline ends. This CDR3 is built from 14 residues. Germline V gives CDR1 MNHEY, CDR2 SVGAGI. The CDR3 loop reads CASSYSAGNYGYTF. The CDR3 DNA sequence: TGTGCCAGCAGTTACTCGGCAGGGAACTATGGCTACACCTTC.

This chain uses TRBV18 with TRBJ1-2, with 7 bases that match TRBD1. The CDR3 is made up of 13 amino acids. V trimming: 6 bases; J trimming: 7 bases; junction bases outside the gene matches: 8. The germline V gene encodes CDR1 KGHSH and CDR2 LQKENI. CDR3 protein: CASSQDRDSGYTF. The CDR3 region has the DNA TGTGCCAGCTCCCAAGACAGGGACTCTGGCTACACCTTC.

J is TRBJ2-5 and V is TRBV6-1, with D perhaps TRBD2 (6 bases). The V gene lost 2 bases and the J gene lost 9 bases, with 22 bases spanning the gap. This CDR3 region has 16 residues. Germline values: CDR1 MNHNS, CDR2 SASEGT. The CDR3 loop reads CASSETMEGWAGAQYF. The CDR3 DNA reads TGTGCCAGCAGTGAAACCATGGAGGGGTGGGCCGGGGCCCAGTACTTC.

The chain couples TRBV7-2 to TRBJ2-1, with TRBD1 matching 10 bases. V trimming: 0 bases; J trimming: 4 bases; junction bases outside the gene matches: 6. Germline V gene data show CDR1 as SGHTA and CDR2 as FQGNSA. This CDR3 has 17 amino acids. This CDR3 is CASSLAQAGQGYNEQFF. CDR3 coding DNA: TGTGCCAGCAGCTTAGCGCAGGCGGGACAGGGGTACAATGAGCAGTTCTTC.

The chain is built from TRBV28 and TRBJ1-2; 8 nucleotides match TRBD1. CDR3 length equals 15 residues. Per the germline V gene, CDR1 is MDHEN and CDR2 is SYDVKM. J gave up 1 base and V 6 bases, and 7 bases lay outside the gene matches. The chain's CDR3 is CASSRRTGINYGYTF. CDR3 in DNA: TGTGCCAGCAGCCGGCGGACAGGGATTAACTATGGCTACACCTTC.

This chain uses TRBV30 with TRBJ2-2; 10 bases agree with TRBD2. V was clipped by 1 base and J by 3 bases; unmatched bases: 17. In germline, CDR1 is GTSNPN, CDR2 SVGIG (reference sequence). There are 20 residues in the CDR3. CDR3 protein: CAWSGWVAGGREIYTGELFF. DNA for the CDR3: TGTGCCTGGAGTGGGTGGGTAGCGGGAGGCCGGGAGATATACACCGGGGAGCTGTTTTTT.

V and J are TRBV19 and TRBJ2-4; 8 nucleotides agree with TRBD1. V gave up 5 bases and J gave up 6 bases; unmatched junction bases: 9. Germline CDR1 reads LNHDA; CDR2 reads SQIVND (reference sequence). The CDR3 is made up of 15 amino acids. The CDR3 bases are TGTGCCAGTAGTCCGGACAGGGCGAGGAGAAACATTCAGTACTTC. It translates to CASSPDRARRNIQYF.

The chain is built from TRBV28 and TRBJ2-2, with 10 bases that match TRBD1. The CDR3 is 13 amino acids. Germline V gene data show CDR1 as MDHEN and CDR2 as SYDVKM. J lost 6 bases, V lost 6 bases, and 1 base had no gene match. DNA of the CDR3: TGTGCCAGCAGGACAGGGGGCTCCGGGGAGCTGTTTTTT. It encodes CASRTGGSGELFF.

The V gene is TRBV7-9, the J gene TRBJ1-2; weak D call: TRBD1 (5 bases). From germline, CDR1 is SEHNR and CDR2 FQNEAQ (reference sequence). The CDR3 sequence is 13 residues long. The V gene lost 5 bases and the J gene lost 7 bases, with 14 bases spanning the gap. The CDR3: CASSPPGWGGYTF. The CDR3 region has the DNA TGTGCCAGCAGCCCTCCAGGGTGGGGTGGCTACACCTTC.

This sequence joins TRBV6-1 and TRBJ2-7; unclear D gene. Trimming removed 4 bases from V and 6 bases from J, with 7 bases in between. The V gene's germline CDR1 is MNHNS and CDR2 SASEGT. The CDR3 is 11 amino acids. The CDR3 region has the DNA TGTGCCAGCAGTGTCACCTCCGAGCAGTACTTC. Its protein product is CASSVTSEQYF.